The rows below give T cell receptor beta chains drawn from one sample of a study of T cells expressing NK-cell markers. TCRdb reanalyzed the 5' RACE reads, giving one entry per CDR3 protein sequence and no DNA. The sample's table shows about 410,000 distinct CDR3 sequences. Sequencing used blood T cells: a sorted CD56 or NKG2C T cell subset, CD4+ or CD8+ T cells, or bulk PBMC T cells (not recorded which). The origin of the receptors is a woman aged 45 to 65 in good health. The CDR3 runs from the conserved cysteine through the conserved F or W.

TRBV29-1	TRBJ2-2	CSLRQDTGELFF
TRBV20-1	TRBJ2-1	CSARPIHNEQFF
TRBV6-1	TRBJ2-3	CASSDTPGLASDTQYF
TRBV2	TRBJ1-6	CASSGPTGGSSPLHF
TRBV12-3/TRBV12-4	TRBJ1-2	CASSLMGQKGYTF
TRBV12-5	TRBJ2-3	CASGLVSKRELTDTQYF
TRBV7-6	TRBJ2-2	CASSSRQAANTGELFF
TRBV5-1	TRBJ2-2	CASSLSQSANTGELFF
TRBV5-1	TRBJ2-1	CASSLRLLPGISSYNEQFF
TRBV21-1	TRBJ2-3	CASSTPTGPTDTQYF
TRBV6-1	TRBJ2-5	CASRSRGLALETQYF
TRBV6-6	TRBJ2-7	CASSPRDRVLRHEQYF
TRBV27	TRBJ2-3	CATLNLGVPDTQYF
TRBV5-1	TRBJ2-3	CASSLGTTADTQYF
TRBV20-1	TRBJ2-1	CSAREVGGGPNNEQFF
TRBV5-1	TRBJ2-2	CASSTGQGDNTGELFF
TRBV9	TRBJ2-1	CASEELTALGEQFF
TRBV30	TRBJ2-6	CAWATGAGANVLTF
TRBV12-3/TRBV12-4	TRBJ2-6	CASSPGIGNSGANVLTF
TRBV29-1	TRBJ2-5	CSVERLDTVQETQYF
TRBV20-1	TRBJ2-1	CSAEGGRKNEQFF
TRBV12-3/TRBV12-4	TRBJ1-3	CASSIGTRADTIYF
TRBV6-5	TRBJ1-4	CASTPGWGPAANEKLFF